The 24 T cell receptor beta chains below come from one sample, sequenced in a study of blood T cell repertoires in COVID-19 (dated by TCRdb to 2020 to 2022). Receptor amplification or capture employed the immunoSEQ multiplex PCR assay. TCRdb stores this immuneACCESS table with in-frame sequences only. Part of the clones is absent; in the studies checked, under half of the shortfall reflects unresolved V genes, and no reason is known for the rest. The sample records 150,000 to 200,000 clones, more than 80% of which are singletons. 11% of the sample lies in the top ten. The sequenced sample consisted of peripheral blood. The receptors derive from a woman in her 40s with COVID-19, enrolled during active disease.

The genes are TRBV27 and TRBJ1-2; 9 nucleotides line up with TRBD1. V shed 6 bases, J shed 5 bases, and the junction held 7 bases outside the gene matches. The CDR3 contains 14 residues. Germline assignment: CDR1 MNHEY and CDR2 SMNVEV (reference sequence). The CDR3 region is CASRSTGTGYGYTF. The DNA for the CDR3 is TGTGCCAGCAGATCGACCGGGACAGGGTATGGCTACACCTTC.

This chain joins TRBV11-1 and TRBJ2-2; the match to TRBD1 covers 7 bases. V was pared by 1 base and J by 4 bases, with 0 bases of the junction left unmatched. The CDR3 is 14 amino acids. The germline V gene encodes CDR1 SGHAT and CDR2 FQDESV (reference sequence). The CDR3 region is CASSLDRGTGELFF. The DNA of the CDR3 is TGTGCCAGCAGCTTAGACAGGGGCACCGGGGAGCTGTTTTTT.

This chain connects TRBV6-5 to TRBJ2-1, with 9 bases aligning to TRBD2. CDR3 length: 15 amino acids. The trim removed 6 bases at V and 4 bases at J, leaving 7 bases unmatched. Germline V CDR1 and CDR2: MNHEY, SVGAGI. The CDR3 DNA reads as TGTGCCAGCAGGGGGCGGGAGGGCCGGTACAATGAGCAGTTCTTC. Protein sequence: CASRGREGRYNEQFF.

CDR3: CASRNEIYEQYF. The CDR3 nucleotides are TGTGCCAGCAGAAACGAGATTTACGAGCAGTACTTC. The chain joins TRBV6-5 to TRBJ2-7; D is uncertain. Germline CDR1 is MNHEY and CDR2 is SVGAGI. Trimming took 6 bases from V and 4 from J, leaving 10 bases between them. The CDR3 runs to 12 residues.

V usage is TRBV12-3 or TRBV12-4 and J usage is TRBJ1-5; D unclear. Deletions cut 5 bases from V and 11 bases from J, with 10 bases between. CDR3 size: 11 residues. CDR3 loop: CASSPGRAQHF. As DNA, the CDR3 is TGTGCCAGCAGTCCGGGTCGGGCCCAGCATTTT.

This clone was seen repeatedly, ten times or more. The V and J genes are TRBV3-1 (or the pseudogene TRBV3-2) and TRBJ1-2; D is perhaps TRBD1 (5 bases). Germline V gene sequence: CDR1 LGHDT, CDR2 YNNKEL (reference sequence). The V end was cut by 1 base, the J end by 8 bases, with 14 bases between. This CDR3 has 14 residues. CDR3 region: CASSQGVRVGGYTF. CDR3 bases: TGTGCCAGCAGCCAAGGGGTCAGGGTGGGAGGCTACACCTTC.

The rearrangement uses TRBV11-3 and TRBJ2-1, with a weak D call TRBD1 (5 bases). V was shortened by 5 bases and J by 2 bases, with 13 bases between the two germline ends. CDR1 is SGHNT and CDR2 is YENEEA in the germline V gene. The CDR3 runs to 15 residues. DNA of the CDR3: TGTGCCAGCAGCCAAGACCGACAGCCCTACAATGAGCAGTTCTTC. Protein product: CASSQDRQPYNEQFF.

The chain joins TRBV9 to TRBJ2-5; 8 positions match TRBD1. The CDR3 totals 14 residues. CDR1 and CDR2 from the germline V gene are SGDLS and YYNGEE. With V trimmed by 0 bases and J by 7 bases, 5 bases remained unmatched. The CDR3 loop is CASSVADRVGTQYF. CDR3 DNA sequence: TGTGCCAGCAGCGTAGCGGACAGGGTAGGGACCCAGTACTTC.

This chain uses TRBV5-1 with TRBJ2-2; tentative D call: TRBD2 (5 bases). The CDR3 extends over 17 amino acids. The ends were cut back, 0 bases at V and 0 bases at J, with 12 bases in the middle. The germline V gene has CDR1 SGHRS and CDR2 YFSETQ. CDR3 DNA sequence: TGCGCCAGCAGCTTGGGAGGGATAACAACGAACACCGGGGAGCTGTTTTTT. Translated, it gives CASSLGGITTNTGELFF. The full variable domain, its missing parts supplied by reference TRBV5-1 and TRBJ2-2, is KAGVTQTPRYLIKTRGQQVTLSCSPISGHRSVSWYQQTPGQGLQFLFEYFSETQRNKGNFPGRFSGRQFSNSRSEMNVSTLELGDSALYLCASSLGGITTNTGELFFGEGSRLTVL.

This chain's CDR3 is CASSQGRALHF. The CDR3 DNA reads as TGTGCCAGCAGCCAAGGGAGGGCCCTCCACTTT. The J gene is TRBJ1-6, the V gene TRBV3-1 (or the pseudogene TRBV3-2); D ambiguous. The ends were cut back, 1 base at V and 14 bases at J, with 6 bases in the middle. The CDR3 runs to 11 residues. The germline V gene encodes CDR1 LGHDT and CDR2 YNNKEL (reference sequence).

This chain connects TRBV28 to TRBJ1-4, with D uncertain. Germline V gene data show CDR1 as MDHEN and CDR2 as SYDVKM. Trimming removed 8 bases from V and 5 bases from J, with 3 bases in between. The length of the CDR3 is 10 residues. Here the CDR3 DNA reads TGTGCCAGCGGCAATGAAAAACTGTTTTTT. Residues: CASGNEKLFF.

V usage is TRBV19 and J usage is TRBJ1-3; D possibly corresponds to TRBD1 (5 bases). Per germline, CDR1 LNHDA and CDR2 SQIVND (reference sequence). Trimming removed 4 bases at V and 0 bases at J, with 10 bases between. This CDR3 comprises 15 residues. The CDR3 protein is CASSTTGDSGNTIYF. The CDR3 nucleotides are TGTGCCAGTAGTACAACAGGTGACTCTGGAAACACCATATATTTT.

The genes are TRBV6-5 and TRBJ1-5, with a weak D call TRBD1 (6 bases). V lost 8 bases to trimming and J lost 2 bases, with 16 bases between them. The CDR3 has 15 residues. CDR1 is MNHEY and CDR2 is SVGAGI in the germline V gene. This CDR3 reads CASGYGAGGNQPQHF. The DNA for the CDR3 is TGTGCCAGCGGCTATGGGGCAGGGGGCAATCAGCCCCAGCATTTT.

The chain couples TRBV29-1 to TRBJ2-5; 7 nucleotides agree with TRBD2. This CDR3 has 14 amino acids. With 4 bases clipped from V and 2 bases from J, the junction kept 7 bases outside the gene matches. Germline CDR1 reads SQVTM; CDR2 reads ANQGSEA. The CDR3 DNA follows: TGCAGCGTTGCTCCAGCGGGACCTCAAGAGACCCAGTACTTC. As protein: CSVAPAGPQETQYF.

In this sample, this clone turned up a few times. The chain combines TRBV2 with TRBJ1-5; D gene ambiguous. V was pared by 5 bases and J by 4 bases, with 12 bases between. From germline, CDR1 is SNHLY and CDR2 FYNNEI. This CDR3 spans 14 amino acids. This CDR3 reads CASSLTSGNQPQHF. The CDR3 DNA is TGTGCCAGCAGTTTGACCTCCGGGAATCAGCCCCAGCATTTT.

This chain connects TRBV12-3 or TRBV12-4 to TRBJ1-1, with D possibly TRBD1 on 6 matching bases. The CDR3 is made up of 13 amino acids. The ends were cut back, 7 bases at V and 6 bases at J, with 15 bases in the middle. CDR3 sequence: CASTNTGFAEAFF. The DNA of the CDR3 is TGTGCCAGCACCAATACAGGGTTCGCTGAAGCTTTCTTT.

The CDR3, as DNA: TGTGCCTGGCTGCCGGGAGTCACCGGGGAGCTGTTTTTT. This sequence encodes CAWLPGVTGELFF. The chain combines TRBV30 with TRBJ2-2, with D possibly being TRBD2 (6 bases). Germline CDR1 and CDR2: GTSNPN and SVGIG (reference sequence). The CDR3 covers 13 residues. V was pared by 5 bases and J by 4 bases, with 11 bases between.

The gene calls are TRBV2 and TRBJ2-5; 8 bases fit TRBD1. The CDR3 has 14 residues. Germline V gives CDR1 SNHLY, CDR2 FYNNEI. The V and J ends lost 6 bases and 4 bases, in that order; junction bases with no gene match: 7. For the CDR3, the DNA is TGTGCCAGCAGCCTACAGGGGGTGGGAGAGACCCAGTACTTC. Amino acid sequence: CASSLQGVGETQYF.

The V call is TRBV7-9, the J call TRBJ1-1, with 7 positions matching TRBD1. This CDR3 comprises 15 residues. Trimming cost V 6 bases and J 0 bases; bases outside gene matches: 7. Germline assignment: CDR1 SEHNR and CDR2 FQNEAQ (reference sequence). DNA for the CDR3: TGTGCCAGCAGGGATCGGGACAGAGTGAACACTGAAGCTTTCTTT. The encoded protein is CASRDRDRVNTEAFF.

This chain connects TRBV27 to TRBJ2-3, with TRBD2 identical over 14 bases. The junction had 3 bases not matched to a gene; V was cut back by 3 bases and J by 4 bases. The CDR3 is 16 amino acids. Per the germline V gene, CDR1 is MNHEY and CDR2 is SMNVEV (reference sequence). DNA of the CDR3: TGTGCCAGCAGTTTGGGACTAGCGGGAGTGGCAGATACGCAGTATTTT. This translates into CASSLGLAGVADTQYF.

This clone was seen repeatedly, ten times or more. V gene TRBV7-8 combines with J gene TRBJ1-4; possibly TRBD1 for D (5 bases). Trimming stripped 7 bases from V and 4 bases from J, with 16 bases between. The germline gives CDR1 SGHVS, CDR2 FQNEAQ. The CDR3 contains 15 residues. The CDR3 DNA is TGTGCCAGCAAGATGGGGACTGGGGATAATGAAAAACTGTTTTTT. This sequence encodes CASKMGTGDNEKLFF.

The chain joins TRBV19 to TRBJ1-2; no reliable D call. The CDR3 is 12 residues long. Germline loops: CDR1 LNHDA, CDR2 SQIVND (reference sequence). V gave up 4 bases and J gave up 3 bases, with 6 bases separating them. The CDR3 DNA sequence: TGTGCCAGTAGTAACGGAGACTATGGCTACACCTTC. This gives the protein CASSNGDYGYTF.

The chain uses TRBV21-1 and TRBJ2-2; TRBD2, the table's D call, was not compared with the DNA. TRBV21-1 is an annotated pseudogene. This CDR3 is 16 amino acids long. CDR3 nucleotide sequence: TGTGCCAGCAGCAATTTGGGAGGGGCCTACCACCGGGAGCTGTTTTTT. It translates to CASSNLGGAYHRELFF.

The chain links TRBV27 to TRBJ2-1; 9 nucleotides agree with TRBD1. CDR1 is MNHEY, CDR2 SMNVEV, per germline (reference sequence). Germline trimming cut 0 bases from V and 5 bases from J; bases unmatched to any gene: 11. The CDR3 runs 18 residues. CDR3 coding DNA: TGTGCCAGCAGTTTATCCGGGACAGGGACCCTGACAAACAATGAGCAGTTCTTC. The encoded protein is CASSLSGTGTLTNNEQFF.